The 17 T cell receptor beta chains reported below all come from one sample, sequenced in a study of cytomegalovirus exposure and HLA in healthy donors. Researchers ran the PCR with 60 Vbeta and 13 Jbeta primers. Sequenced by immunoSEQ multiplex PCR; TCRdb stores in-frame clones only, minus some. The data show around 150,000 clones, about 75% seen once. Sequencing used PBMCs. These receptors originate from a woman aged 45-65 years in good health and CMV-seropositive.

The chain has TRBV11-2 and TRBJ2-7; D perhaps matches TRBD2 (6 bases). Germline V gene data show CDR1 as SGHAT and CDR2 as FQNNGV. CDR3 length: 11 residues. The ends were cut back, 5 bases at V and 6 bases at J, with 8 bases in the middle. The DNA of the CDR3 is TGTGCCAGCAGCCCGGGAGTCGAGCAGTACTTC. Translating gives CASSPGVEQYF.

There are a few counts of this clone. Here the CDR3 DNA reads TGTGCCAGCAGCCAGGCCAGGGTTGATTCACCCCTCCACTTT. Its protein product is CASSQARVDSPLHF. V gene TRBV5-4 combines with J gene TRBJ1-6; D possibly corresponds to TRBD1 (5 bases). The V and J ends lost 4 bases and 8 bases respectively, with 13 bases between them. Germline assignment: CDR1 SGHNT and CDR2 YYREEE (reference sequence). The CDR3 spans 14 residues.

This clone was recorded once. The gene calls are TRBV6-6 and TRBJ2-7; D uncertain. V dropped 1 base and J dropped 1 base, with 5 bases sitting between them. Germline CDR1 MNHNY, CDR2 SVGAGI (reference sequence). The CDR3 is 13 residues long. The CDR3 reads CASSYLQSYEQYF. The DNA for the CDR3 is TGTGCCAGCAGTTACTTACAGTCCTACGAGCAGTACTTC.

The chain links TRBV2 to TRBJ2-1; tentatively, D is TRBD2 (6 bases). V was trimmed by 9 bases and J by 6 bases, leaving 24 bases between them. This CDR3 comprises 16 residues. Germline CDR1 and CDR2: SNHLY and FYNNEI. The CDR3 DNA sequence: TGTGCCAGTCGCAGGTTGAGTAGACTCGGGGGCAATGAGCAGTTCTTC. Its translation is CASRRLSRLGGNEQFF.

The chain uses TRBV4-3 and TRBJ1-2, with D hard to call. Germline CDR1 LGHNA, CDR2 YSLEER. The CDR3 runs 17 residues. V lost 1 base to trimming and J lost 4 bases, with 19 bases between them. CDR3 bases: TGCGCCAGCAGCCAAGTTTCATTTATTGGGAGTACCTATGGCTACACCTTC. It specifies CASSQVSFIGSTYGYTF.

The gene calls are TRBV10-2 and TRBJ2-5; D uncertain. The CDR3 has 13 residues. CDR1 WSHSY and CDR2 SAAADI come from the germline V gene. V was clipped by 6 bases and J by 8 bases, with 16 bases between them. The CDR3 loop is CASSPEDKITQYF. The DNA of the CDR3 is TGCGCCAGCAGCCCCGAGGATAAAATCACCCAGTACTTC.

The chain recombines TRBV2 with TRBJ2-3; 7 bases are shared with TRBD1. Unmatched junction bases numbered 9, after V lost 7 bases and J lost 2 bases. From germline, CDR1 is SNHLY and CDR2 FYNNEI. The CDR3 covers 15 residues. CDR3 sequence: CASISITGVTDTQYF. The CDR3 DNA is TGTGCCAGCATTTCGATAACAGGGGTCACAGATACGCAGTATTTT.

The CDR3 DNA reads TGTGCCATTCAGGGGTACTCTGGAAACACCATATATTTT. This sequence encodes CAIQGYSGNTIYF. The J gene is TRBJ1-3, the V gene TRBV10-3, with a weak D call TRBD1 (6 bases). The CDR3 loop spans 13 amino acids. Trimming removed 9 bases at V and 0 bases at J, with 9 bases between. Germline lookup yields CDR1 ENHRY and CDR2 SYGVKD.

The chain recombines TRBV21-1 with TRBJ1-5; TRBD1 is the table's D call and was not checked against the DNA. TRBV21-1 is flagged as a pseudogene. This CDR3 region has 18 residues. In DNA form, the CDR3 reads TGTGCCAGCAGCAAAGAAGGAAGGGACAGGAATAGCAATCAGCCCCAGCATTTT. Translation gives CASSKEGRDRNSNQPQHF.

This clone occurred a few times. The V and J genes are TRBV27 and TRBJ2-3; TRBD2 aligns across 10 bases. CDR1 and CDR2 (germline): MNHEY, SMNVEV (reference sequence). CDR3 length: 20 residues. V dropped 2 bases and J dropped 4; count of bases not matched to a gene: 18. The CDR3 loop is CASSLRGPSGSRVRPDTQYF. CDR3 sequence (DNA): TGTGCCAGCAGTTTAAGAGGCCCTAGCGGGAGTCGTGTGAGGCCAGATACGCAGTATTTT.

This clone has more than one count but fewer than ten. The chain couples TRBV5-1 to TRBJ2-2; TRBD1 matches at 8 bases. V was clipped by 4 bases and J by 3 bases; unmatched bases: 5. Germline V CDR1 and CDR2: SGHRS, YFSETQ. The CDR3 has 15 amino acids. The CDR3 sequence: CASSKDRADTGELFF. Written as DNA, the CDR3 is TGCGCCAGCAGCAAGGACAGGGCTGACACCGGGGAGCTGTTTTTT.

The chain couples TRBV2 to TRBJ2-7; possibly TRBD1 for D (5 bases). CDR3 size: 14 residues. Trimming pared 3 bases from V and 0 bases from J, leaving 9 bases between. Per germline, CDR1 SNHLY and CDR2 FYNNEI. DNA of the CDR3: TGTGCCAGCAGTGAGGACACCAGCTCCTACGAGCAGTACTTC. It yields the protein CASSEDTSSYEQYF.

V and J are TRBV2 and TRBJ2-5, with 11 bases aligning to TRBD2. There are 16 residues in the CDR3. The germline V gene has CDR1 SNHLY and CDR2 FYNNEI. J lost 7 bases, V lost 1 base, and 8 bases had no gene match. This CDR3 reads CASSEGLAGGGGTQYF. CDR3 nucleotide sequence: TGTGCCAGCAGTGAAGGTCTAGCGGGAGGAGGTGGGACCCAGTACTTC. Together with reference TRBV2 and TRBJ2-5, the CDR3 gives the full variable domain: EPEVTQTPSHQVTQMGQEVILRCVPISNHLYFYWYRQILGQKVEFLVSFYNNEISEKSEIFDDQFSVERPDGSNFTLKIRSTKLEDSAMYFCASSEGLAGGGGTQYFGPGTRLLVL.

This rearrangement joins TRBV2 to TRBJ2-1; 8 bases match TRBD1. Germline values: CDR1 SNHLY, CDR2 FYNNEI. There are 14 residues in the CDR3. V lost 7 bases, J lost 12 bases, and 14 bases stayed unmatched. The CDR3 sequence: CASTQGAITMTQFF. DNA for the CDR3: TGTGCCAGCACTCAGGGGGCGATTACAATGACGCAGTTCTTC.

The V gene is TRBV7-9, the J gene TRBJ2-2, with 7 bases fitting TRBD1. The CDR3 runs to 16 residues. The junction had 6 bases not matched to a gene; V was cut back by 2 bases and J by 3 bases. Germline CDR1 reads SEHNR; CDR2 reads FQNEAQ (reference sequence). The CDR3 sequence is CASSLIGTEYTGELFF. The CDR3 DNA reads TGTGCCAGCAGCTTAATCGGGACAGAGTACACCGGGGAGCTGTTTTTT.

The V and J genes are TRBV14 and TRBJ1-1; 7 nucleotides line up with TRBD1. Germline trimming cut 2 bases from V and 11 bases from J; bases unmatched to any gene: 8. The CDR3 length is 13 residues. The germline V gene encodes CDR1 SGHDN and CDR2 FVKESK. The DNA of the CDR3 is TGTGCCAGCAGCCAATGGCGGGCAGGGGGTGCTTTCTTT. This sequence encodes CASSQWRAGGAFF.

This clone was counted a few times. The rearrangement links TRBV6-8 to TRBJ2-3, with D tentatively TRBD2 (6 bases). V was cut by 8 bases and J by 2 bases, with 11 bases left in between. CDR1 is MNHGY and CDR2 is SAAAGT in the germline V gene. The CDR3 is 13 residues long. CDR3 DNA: TGTGCCAGCGGACCTAGCGTCACAGATACGCAGTATTTT. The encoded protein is CASGPSVTDTQYF.